The sequence of this T cell receptor (beta chain) was determined in a study of CD8+ T cells in alopecia areata. As for the study in general: Treated patients were scored for severity by percent of scalp affected.

Investigators isolated RNA and reverse transcribed it into cDNA to act as the sequencing template. Profiling relied on immunoSEQ multiplex PCR, and the TCRdb table lists in-frame clones only, not all of them. Of some 190,000 clones listed, about 47% were seen once; the top ten hold 10%. As for this clone: Its antigen is undetermined.

Study-level findings and limits: Especially in alopecia totalis/universalis, lesional scalp showed greater clonality than normal scalp did.

Indicated treatment: oral pan-JAK inhibitor, 5-10 mg twice daily. Alopecia areata patients provided lesional scalp punch biopsies and peripheral blood. The length of the CDR3 is 12 residues. Trimming cost V 5 bases and J 14 bases, with 17 bases left between them. The germline V gene encodes CDR1 SGHTA and CDR2 FQGNSA. The receptor was derived from a human donor with alopecia areata. This specimen consisted of CD8+ T cells sorted from blood, obtained around week 52, from a patient treated with tofacitinib. This rearrangement joins TRBV7-2 to TRBJ2-3; possibly TRBD2 for D (5 bases). The CDR3 bases are TGTGCCAGCAGCCTCCGGGAAAGCCGCCGGTATTTT. Residues: CASSLRESRRYF.